One and the same sample provided the 19 T cell receptor beta chains below, sequenced in a study of cytomegalovirus exposure and HLA in healthy donors. 13 Jbeta primers and 60 Vbeta primers were used for the PCR. Produced via immunoSEQ multiplex PCR; TCRdb's table is partial and in-frame only. This sample carries 160,000 or so clones, roughly 82% of them seen once, and the ten largest clones take about 7.1%. Sequencing was performed on PBMCs. All receptors derive from a woman between 45 and 65 years old in good health and CMV-seropositive.

This clone showed up just a few times. For the CDR3, the DNA is TGTGCCAGTAGTATTACAGGTTATCAGCAGTTCTTC. It encodes CASSITGYQQFF. The chain carries TRBV19 and TRBJ2-1; perhaps TRBD1 as D (5 bases). CDR1 is LNHDA and CDR2 is SQIVND in the germline V gene (reference sequence). With 3 bases removed from V and 11 bases from J, the gap between germline ends came to 11 bases. The CDR3 spans 12 residues.

The chain has TRBV6-5 and TRBJ1-1; tentative D call: TRBD1 (6 bases). V dropped 6 bases and J dropped 0 bases, with 8 bases sitting between them. The CDR3 spans 13 residues. CDR1 is MNHEY and CDR2 is SVGAGI in the germline V gene. CDR3 nucleotides: TGTGCCAGCAGCAGGGGCTTGAACACTGAAGCTTTCTTT. It is translated as CASSRGLNTEAFF.

This chain links TRBV9 with TRBJ1-2, with 8 bases fitting TRBD1. Germline V gives CDR1 SGDLS, CDR2 YYNGEE. CDR3 size: 15 residues. After removal of 0 bases from V and 0 bases from J, the junction contained 1 base not matched to a gene. This chain's CDR3 is CASSVDRGTNYGYTF. The CDR3, as DNA: TGTGCCAGCAGCGTAGACAGGGGGACTAACTATGGCTACACCTTC.

Here the CDR3 reads CASRGTAGSPLHF. CDR3 sequence (DNA): TGTGCCAGCAGAGGGACTGCCGGTTCACCCCTCCACTTT. This sequence joins TRBV27 and TRBJ1-6, with a weak D call TRBD1 (5 bases). Trimming took 6 bases from V and 9 from J, leaving 12 bases between them. The CDR3 consists of 13 residues. Per the germline V gene, CDR1 is MNHEY and CDR2 is SMNVEV (reference sequence).

This rearrangement joins TRBV11-2 to TRBJ2-2; TRBD1 matches at 9 bases. The CDR3 runs 16 residues. CDR1 is SGHAT and CDR2 is FQNNGV in the germline V gene. The trim removed 5 bases at V and 7 bases at J, leaving 11 bases unmatched. The DNA for the CDR3 is TGTGCCAGCAGCCCGGGACAGGGAGGCAGCAGCGGGGAGCTGTTTTTT. Translated: CASSPGQGGSSGELFF.

V usage is TRBV6-5 and J usage is TRBJ1-2; possible D gene TRBD1, 6 bases. The CDR3 length is 13 residues. The germline CDR1 and CDR2 sequences are MNHEY and SVGAGI. V gave up 5 bases and J gave up 5 bases, with 12 bases separating them. In nucleotides, the CDR3 is TGTGCCAGCAGTCCGGACAGACTATATGGCTACACCTTC. Translating it yields CASSPDRLYGYTF.

The J gene is TRBJ1-1, the V gene TRBV7-7; D is unclear. The CDR3 sequence is 13 residues long. Germline values: CDR1 SSHAT, CDR2 FNYEAQ (reference sequence). V dropped 5 bases and J dropped 3 bases, with 10 bases sitting between them. This chain's CDR3 is CASSAAAHTEAFF. As DNA, the CDR3 is TGTGCCAGCAGCGCCGCGGCCCACACTGAAGCTTTCTTT.

This chain links TRBV19 with TRBJ2-1; maybe TRBD1 (6 bases). The CDR3 extends over 15 amino acids. Trimming stripped 4 bases from V and 0 bases from J, with 10 bases between. CDR1 and CDR2 (germline): LNHDA, SQIVND (reference sequence). The CDR3 is CASSNGQSSYNEQFF. CDR3 DNA: TGTGCCAGTAGTAACGGACAGAGCTCCTACAATGAGCAGTTCTTC.

In regard to this clone: Other DNA sequences of this sample code for an identical CDR3. The rearrangement uses TRBV5-1 and TRBJ2-3; D is undetermined. In germline, CDR1 is SGHRS, CDR2 YFSETQ. The CDR3 is 14 amino acids. V was pared by 3 bases and J by 2 bases, with 10 bases between. Written as DNA, the CDR3 is TGCGCCAGCAGCTCCAGAGGAGACACAGATACGCAGTATTTT. Translation gives CASSSRGDTDTQYF.

This rearrangement joins TRBV5-6 to TRBJ2-2; D possibly corresponds to TRBD2 (6 bases). This CDR3 is 14 amino acids long. CDR1 is SGHDT, CDR2 YYEEEE, per germline. The V gene lost 4 bases and the J gene lost 6 bases, with 13 bases spanning the gap. CDR3: CASSITSPAGELFF. CDR3 DNA: TGTGCCAGCAGCATTACTAGCCCGGCCGGGGAGCTGTTTTTT.

The chain has TRBV7-9 and TRBJ2-7, with D unresolved. V was cut by 5 bases and J by 0 bases, with 8 bases left in between. This CDR3 has 13 residues. CDR1 is SEHNR, CDR2 FQNEAQ, per germline (reference sequence). CDR3 DNA sequence: TGTGCCAGCAGCGAACTAACCTCCTACGAGCAGTACTTC. It encodes CASSELTSYEQYF.

The chain has TRBV6-6 and TRBJ1-1; 9 nucleotides line up with TRBD1. CDR1 is MNHNY, CDR2 SVGAGI, per germline (reference sequence). After removal of 5 bases from V and 4 bases from J, the junction contained 5 bases not matched to a gene. This CDR3 spans 14 amino acids. The CDR3 nucleotides are TGTGCCAGCAGTCCCGGGACAGGGATCACTGAAGCTTTCTTT. Translation gives CASSPGTGITEAFF.

The rearrangement uses TRBV27 and TRBJ2-1; tentatively, D is TRBD1 (5 bases). V gave up 0 bases and J gave up 9 bases, with 15 bases separating them. The CDR3 length is 15 residues. Germline CDR1 MNHEY, CDR2 SMNVEV (reference sequence). The CDR3 protein is CASSLSWGRVGEQFF. In DNA form, the CDR3 reads TGTGCCAGCAGTTTATCTTGGGGCAGGGTTGGTGAGCAGTTCTTC.

The rearrangement uses TRBV5-1 and TRBJ2-3, with D tentatively TRBD2 (5 bases). Per germline, CDR1 SGHRS and CDR2 YFSETQ. The V end lost 1 base, the J end lost 0 bases, and 12 bases lay between the germline ends. The CDR3 length is 16 residues. CDR3 nucleotide sequence: TGCGCCAGCAGCTTGTCGGTAGCGCCTAGCACAGATACGCAGTATTTT. As protein: CASSLSVAPSTDTQYF.

The chain employs TRBV15 and TRBJ1-1; 7 bases match TRBD1. The junction had 6 bases not matched to a gene; V was cut back by 4 bases and J by 1 base. This CDR3 contains 15 residues. Germline V gene sequence: CDR1 LNHNV, CDR2 YYDKDF (reference sequence). The CDR3 region has the DNA TGTGCCACCAGCACAACGGGACAGACGAACACTGAAGCTTTCTTT. Translation: CATSTTGQTNTEAFF.

The chain joins TRBV19 to TRBJ2-4; D is unclear. The CDR3 has 14 residues. Germline lookup yields CDR1 LNHDA and CDR2 SQIVND (reference sequence). Trimming left V 11 bases short and J 5 bases short, with 19 bases between. In nucleotides, the CDR3 is TGTGCCTCCTCCGGTGCCGCTTACCAAAACATTCAGTACTTC. As protein: CASSGAAYQNIQYF.

This chain links TRBV2 with TRBJ2-6, with 9 nucleotides matching TRBD1. Germline assignment: CDR1 SNHLY and CDR2 FYNNEI. J was trimmed by 3 bases and V by 6 bases; bases with no gene match: 3. This CDR3 comprises 15 residues. The CDR3 DNA sequence: TGTGCCAGCAGCCACAGGGGGCATGGGGCCAACGTCCTGACTTTC. It is translated as CASSHRGHGANVLTF.

The genes are TRBV9 and TRBJ2-7; D possibly corresponds to TRBD1 (6 bases). Trimming took off 2 bases at V and 2 bases at J, with 14 bases between the two ends. The CDR3 has 15 amino acids. Germline-derived CDR1 and CDR2 are SGDLS and YYNGEE. The CDR3: CASSVGAGTTYEQYF. CDR3 nucleotides: TGTGCCAGCAGCGTGGGTGCCGGGACAACCTACGAGCAGTACTTC.

The gene calls are TRBV20-1 and TRBJ1-5; D is undetermined. Germline-derived CDR1 and CDR2 are DFQATT and SNEGSKA (reference sequence). The ends were cut back, 5 bases at V and 7 bases at J, with 9 bases in the middle. This CDR3 contains 11 residues. The CDR3 DNA sequence: TGCAGTGCTCCATCGCGGCAGCCCCAGCATTTT. Protein product: CSAPSRQPQHF.